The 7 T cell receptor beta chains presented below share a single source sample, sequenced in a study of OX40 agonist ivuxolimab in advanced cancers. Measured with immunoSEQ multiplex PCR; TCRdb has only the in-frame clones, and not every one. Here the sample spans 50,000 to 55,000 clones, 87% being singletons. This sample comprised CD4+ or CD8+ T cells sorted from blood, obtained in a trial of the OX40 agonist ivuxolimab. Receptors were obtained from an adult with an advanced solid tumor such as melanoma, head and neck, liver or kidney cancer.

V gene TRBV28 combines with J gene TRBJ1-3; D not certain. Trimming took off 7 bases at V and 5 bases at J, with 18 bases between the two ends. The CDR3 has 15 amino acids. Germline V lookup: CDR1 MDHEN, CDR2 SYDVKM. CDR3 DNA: TGTGCCAGCATGCTCGTGGGGATTTATCGAAACACCATATATTTT. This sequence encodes CASMLVGIYRNTIYF.

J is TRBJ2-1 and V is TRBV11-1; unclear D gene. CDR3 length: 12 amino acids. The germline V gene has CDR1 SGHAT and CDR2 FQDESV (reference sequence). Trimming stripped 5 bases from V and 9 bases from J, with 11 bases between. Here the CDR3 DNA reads TGTGCCAGCAGCGTATCTGATGGTGAGCAGTTCTTC. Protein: CASSVSDGEQFF. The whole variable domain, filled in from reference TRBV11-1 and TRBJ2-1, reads EAEVAQSPRYKITEKSQAVAFWCDPISGHATLYWYRQILGQGPELLVQFQDESVVDDSQLPKDRFSAERLKGVDSTLKIQPAELGDSAMYLCASSVSDGEQFFGPGTRLTVL.

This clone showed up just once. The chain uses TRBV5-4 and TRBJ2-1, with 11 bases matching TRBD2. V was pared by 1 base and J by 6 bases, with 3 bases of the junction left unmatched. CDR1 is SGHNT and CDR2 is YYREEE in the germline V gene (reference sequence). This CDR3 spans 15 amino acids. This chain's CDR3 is CASSLSSGGANEQFF. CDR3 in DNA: TGTGCCAGCAGCTTGAGTAGCGGGGGGGCCAATGAGCAGTTCTTC. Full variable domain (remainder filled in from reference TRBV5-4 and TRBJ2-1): ETGVTQSPTHLIKTRGQQVTLRCSSQSGHNTVSWYQQALGQGPQFIFQYYREEENGRGNFPPRFSGLQFPNYSSELNVNALELDDSALYLCASSLSSGGANEQFFGPGTRLTVL.

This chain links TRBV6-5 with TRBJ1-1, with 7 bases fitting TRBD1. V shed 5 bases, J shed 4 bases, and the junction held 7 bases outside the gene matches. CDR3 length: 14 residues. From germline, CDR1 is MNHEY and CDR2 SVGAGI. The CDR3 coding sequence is TGTGCCAGCAGTCAGACCAACAGGGGCACTGAAGCTTTCTTT. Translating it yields CASSQTNRGTEAFF.

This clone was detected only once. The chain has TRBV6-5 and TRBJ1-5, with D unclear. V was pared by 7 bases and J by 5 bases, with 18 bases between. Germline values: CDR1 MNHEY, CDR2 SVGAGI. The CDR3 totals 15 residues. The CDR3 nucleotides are TGTGCCAGCATGGTAGGGCCTATTATAGATCAGCCCCAGCATTTT. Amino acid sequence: CASMVGPIIDQPQHF.

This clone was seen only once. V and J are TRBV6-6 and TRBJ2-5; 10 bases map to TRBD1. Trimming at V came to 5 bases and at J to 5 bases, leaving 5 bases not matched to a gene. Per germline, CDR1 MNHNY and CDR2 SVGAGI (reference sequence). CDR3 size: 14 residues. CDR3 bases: TGTGCCAGCAGTGATCCGGGACAGGGGGAGACCCAGTACTTC. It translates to CASSDPGQGETQYF.

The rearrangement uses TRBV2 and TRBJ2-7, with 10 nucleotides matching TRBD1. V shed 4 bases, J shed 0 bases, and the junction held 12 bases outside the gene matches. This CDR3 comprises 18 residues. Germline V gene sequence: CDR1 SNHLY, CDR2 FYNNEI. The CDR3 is CASSVTGTGESISYEQYF. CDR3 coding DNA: TGTGCCAGCAGTGTCACCGGGACAGGGGAAAGTATCTCCTACGAGCAGTACTTC.